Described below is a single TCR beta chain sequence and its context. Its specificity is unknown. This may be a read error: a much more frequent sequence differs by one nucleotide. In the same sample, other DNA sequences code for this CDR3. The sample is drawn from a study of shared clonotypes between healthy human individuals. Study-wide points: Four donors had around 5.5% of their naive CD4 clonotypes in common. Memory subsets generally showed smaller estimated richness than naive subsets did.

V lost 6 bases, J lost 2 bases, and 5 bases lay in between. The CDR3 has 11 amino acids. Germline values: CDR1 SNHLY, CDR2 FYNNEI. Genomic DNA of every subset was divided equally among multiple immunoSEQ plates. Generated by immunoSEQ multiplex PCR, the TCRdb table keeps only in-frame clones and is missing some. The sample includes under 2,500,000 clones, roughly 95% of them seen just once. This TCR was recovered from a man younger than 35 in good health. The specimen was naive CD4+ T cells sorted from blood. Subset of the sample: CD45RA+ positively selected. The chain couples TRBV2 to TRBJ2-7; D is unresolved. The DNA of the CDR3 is TGTGCCAGCAGCCTAGCCTACGAGCAGTACTTC. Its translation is CASSLAYEQYF.